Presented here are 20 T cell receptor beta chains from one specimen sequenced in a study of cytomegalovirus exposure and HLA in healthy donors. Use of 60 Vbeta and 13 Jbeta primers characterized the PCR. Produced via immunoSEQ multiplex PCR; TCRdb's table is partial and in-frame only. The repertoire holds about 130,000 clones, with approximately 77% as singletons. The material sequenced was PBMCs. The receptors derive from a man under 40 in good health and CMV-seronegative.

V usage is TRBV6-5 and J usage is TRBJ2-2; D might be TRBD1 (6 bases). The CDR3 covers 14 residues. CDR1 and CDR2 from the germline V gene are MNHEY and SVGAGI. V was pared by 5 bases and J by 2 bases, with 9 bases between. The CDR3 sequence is CASSPQGNTGELFF. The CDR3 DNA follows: TGTGCCAGCAGTCCACAGGGTAACACCGGGGAGCTGTTTTTT.

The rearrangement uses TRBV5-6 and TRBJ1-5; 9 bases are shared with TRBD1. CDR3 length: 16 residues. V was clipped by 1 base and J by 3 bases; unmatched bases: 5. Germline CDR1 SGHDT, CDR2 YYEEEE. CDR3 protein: CASSLWTGVTNQPQHF. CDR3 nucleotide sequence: TGTGCCAGCAGCTTGTGGACAGGGGTTACCAATCAGCCCCAGCATTTT.

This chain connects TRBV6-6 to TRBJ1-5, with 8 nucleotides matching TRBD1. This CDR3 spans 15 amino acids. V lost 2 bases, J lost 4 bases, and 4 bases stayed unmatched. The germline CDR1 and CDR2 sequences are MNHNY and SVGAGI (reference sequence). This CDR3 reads CASSYRTGLNQPQHF. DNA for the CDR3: TGTGCCAGCAGTTACAGGACAGGGCTAAATCAGCCCCAGCATTTT.

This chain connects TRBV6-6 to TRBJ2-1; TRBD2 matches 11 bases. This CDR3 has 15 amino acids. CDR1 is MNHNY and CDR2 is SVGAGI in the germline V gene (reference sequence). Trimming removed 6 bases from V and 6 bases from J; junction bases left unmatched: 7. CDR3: CASSPGLAGFNEQFF. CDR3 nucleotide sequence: TGTGCCAGCAGCCCCGGACTAGCGGGTTTCAATGAGCAGTTCTTC.

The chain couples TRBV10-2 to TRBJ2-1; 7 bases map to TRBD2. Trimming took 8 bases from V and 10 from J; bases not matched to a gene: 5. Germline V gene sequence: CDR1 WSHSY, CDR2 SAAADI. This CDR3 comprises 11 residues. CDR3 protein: CASSFGGEQFF. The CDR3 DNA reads TGCGCCAGCTCCTTCGGGGGGGAGCAGTTCTTC.

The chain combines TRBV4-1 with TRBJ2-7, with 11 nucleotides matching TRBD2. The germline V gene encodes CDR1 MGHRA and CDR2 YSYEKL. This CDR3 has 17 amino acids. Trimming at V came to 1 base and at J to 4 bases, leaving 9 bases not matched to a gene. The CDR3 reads CASSQGPTSGILYEQYF. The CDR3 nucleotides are TGCGCCAGCAGCCAAGGCCCGACTAGCGGGATTTTATACGAGCAGTACTTC.

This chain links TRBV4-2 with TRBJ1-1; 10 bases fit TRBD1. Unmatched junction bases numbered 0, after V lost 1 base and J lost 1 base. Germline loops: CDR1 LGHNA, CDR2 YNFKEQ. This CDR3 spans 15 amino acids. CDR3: CASSQGTGGNTEAFF. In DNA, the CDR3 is TGTGCCAGCAGCCAAGGGACAGGGGGGAACACTGAAGCTTTCTTT.

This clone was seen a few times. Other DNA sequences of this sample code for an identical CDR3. CDR3 nucleotides: TGTGCCTGGAGTGTATCTGGAGATGGAAACACCATATATTTT. This codes for CAWSVSGDGNTIYF. This sequence joins TRBV30 and TRBJ1-3, with D hard to call. Germline CDR1 is GTSNPN and CDR2 is SVGIG (reference sequence). CDR3 length: 14 residues. Trimming left V 0 bases short and J 3 bases short, with 9 bases between. Using reference TRBV30 and TRBJ1-3 for the parts outside the CDR3, the full variable domain is SQTIHQWPATLVQPVGSPLSLECTVEGTSNPNLYWYRQAAGRGLQLLFYSVGIGQISSEVPQNLSASRPQDRQFILSSKKLLLSDSGFYLCAWSVSGDGNTIYFGEGSWLTVV.

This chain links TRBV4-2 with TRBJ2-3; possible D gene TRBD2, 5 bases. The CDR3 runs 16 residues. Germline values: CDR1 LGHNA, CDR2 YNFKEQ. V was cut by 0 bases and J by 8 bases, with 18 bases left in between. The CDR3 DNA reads TGTGCCAGCAGCCAAGATGGAGGCCCCCGGGTCGGTACGCAGTATTTT. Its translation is CASSQDGGPRVGTQYF.

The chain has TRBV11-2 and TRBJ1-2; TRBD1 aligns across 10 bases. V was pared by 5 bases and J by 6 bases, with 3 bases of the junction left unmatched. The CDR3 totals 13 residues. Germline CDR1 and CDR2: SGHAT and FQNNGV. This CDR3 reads CASSRDRGNGYTF. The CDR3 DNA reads TGTGCCAGCAGCAGGGACAGGGGTAATGGCTACACCTTC.

Here the CDR3 reads CASRTGQETQYF. In DNA, the CDR3 is TGTGCCAGCAGGACAGGTCAAGAGACCCAGTACTTC. The rearrangement joins TRBV2 to TRBJ2-5; possibly TRBD1 for D (6 bases). The CDR3 is made up of 12 amino acids. Germline CDR1 is SNHLY and CDR2 is FYNNEI. The V and J ends lost 6 bases and 2 bases respectively, with 7 bases between them.

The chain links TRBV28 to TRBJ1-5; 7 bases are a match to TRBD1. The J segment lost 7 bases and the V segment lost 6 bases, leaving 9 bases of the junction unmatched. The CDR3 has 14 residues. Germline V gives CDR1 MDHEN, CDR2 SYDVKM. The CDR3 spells CASSRQGVNQPQHF. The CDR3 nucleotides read TGTGCCAGCAGCCGACAGGGAGTGAACCAGCCCCAGCATTTT. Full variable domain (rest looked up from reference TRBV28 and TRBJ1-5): DVKVTQSSRYLVKRTGEKVFLECVQDMDHENMFWYRQDPGLGLRLIYFSYDVKMKEKGDIPEGYSVSREKKERFSLILESASTNQTSMYLCASSRQGVNQPQHFGDGTRLSIL.

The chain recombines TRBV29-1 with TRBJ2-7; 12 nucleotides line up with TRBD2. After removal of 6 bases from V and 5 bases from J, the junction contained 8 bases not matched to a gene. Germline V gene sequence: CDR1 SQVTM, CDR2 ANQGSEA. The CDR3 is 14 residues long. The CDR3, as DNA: TGCAGCGTAGCGACTAGCGGGAGCAAAGACGAGCAGTACTTC. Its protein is CSVATSGSKDEQYF.

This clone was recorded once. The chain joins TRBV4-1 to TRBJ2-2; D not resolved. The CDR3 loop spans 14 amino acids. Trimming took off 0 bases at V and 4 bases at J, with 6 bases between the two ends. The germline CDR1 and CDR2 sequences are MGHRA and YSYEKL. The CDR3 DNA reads TGCGCCAGCAGCCAAGAGGTCAGCACCGGGGAGCTGTTTTTT. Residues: CASSQEVSTGELFF.

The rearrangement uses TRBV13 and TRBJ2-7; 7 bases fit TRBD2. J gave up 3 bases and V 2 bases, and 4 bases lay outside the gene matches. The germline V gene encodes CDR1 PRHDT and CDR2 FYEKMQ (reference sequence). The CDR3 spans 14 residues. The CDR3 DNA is TGTGCCAGCAGCTTAAGCGGGACCCTCTACGAGCAGTACTTC. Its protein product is CASSLSGTLYEQYF.

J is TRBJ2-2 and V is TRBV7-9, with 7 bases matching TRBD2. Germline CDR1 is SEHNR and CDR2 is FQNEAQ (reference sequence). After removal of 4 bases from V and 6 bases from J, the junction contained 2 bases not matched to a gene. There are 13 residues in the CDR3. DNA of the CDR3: TGTGCCAGCAGCTGGGAGGGGTCCGGGGAGCTGTTTTTT. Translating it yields CASSWEGSGELFF.

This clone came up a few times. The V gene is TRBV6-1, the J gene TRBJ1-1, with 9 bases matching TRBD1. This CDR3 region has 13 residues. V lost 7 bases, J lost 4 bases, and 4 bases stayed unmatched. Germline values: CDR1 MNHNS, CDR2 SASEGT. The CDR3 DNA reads TGTGCCAGCATCCCGACAGGGGGCACTGAAGCTTTCTTT. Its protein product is CASIPTGGTEAFF.

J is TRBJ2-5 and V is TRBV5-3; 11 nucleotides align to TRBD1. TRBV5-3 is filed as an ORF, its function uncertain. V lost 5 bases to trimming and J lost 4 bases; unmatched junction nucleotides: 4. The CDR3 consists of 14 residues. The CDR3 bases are TGTGCCAGAAGGTGGACAGGGGGCGCAGAGACCCAGTACTTC. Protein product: CARRWTGGAETQYF.

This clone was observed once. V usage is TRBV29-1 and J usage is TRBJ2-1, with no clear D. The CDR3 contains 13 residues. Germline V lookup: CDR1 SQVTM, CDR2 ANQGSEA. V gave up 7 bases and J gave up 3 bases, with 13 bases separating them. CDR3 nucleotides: TGCAGCGCAAACAGATACCTCTACAATGAGCAGTTCTTC. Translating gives CSANRYLYNEQFF.

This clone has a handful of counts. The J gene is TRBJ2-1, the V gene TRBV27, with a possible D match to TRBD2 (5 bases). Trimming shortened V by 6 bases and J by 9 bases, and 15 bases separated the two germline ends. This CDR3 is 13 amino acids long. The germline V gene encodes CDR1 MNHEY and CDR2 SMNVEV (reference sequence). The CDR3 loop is CASSTWRGSEQFF. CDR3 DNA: TGTGCCAGCAGCACATGGAGAGGGAGTGAGCAGTTCTTC.